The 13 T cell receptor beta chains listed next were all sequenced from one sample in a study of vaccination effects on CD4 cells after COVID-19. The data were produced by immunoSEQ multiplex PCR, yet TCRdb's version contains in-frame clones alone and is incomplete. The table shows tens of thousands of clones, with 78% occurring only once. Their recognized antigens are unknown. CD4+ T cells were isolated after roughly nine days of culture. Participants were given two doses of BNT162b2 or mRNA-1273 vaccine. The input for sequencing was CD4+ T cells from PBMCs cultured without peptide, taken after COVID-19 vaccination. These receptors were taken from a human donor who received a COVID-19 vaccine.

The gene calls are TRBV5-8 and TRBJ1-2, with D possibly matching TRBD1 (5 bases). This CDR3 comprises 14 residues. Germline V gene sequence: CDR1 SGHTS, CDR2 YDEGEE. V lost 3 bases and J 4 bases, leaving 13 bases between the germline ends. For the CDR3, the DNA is TGTGCCAGCAGCTGGACCGGTGGGACCTATGGCTACACCTTC. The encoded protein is CASSWTGGTYGYTF.

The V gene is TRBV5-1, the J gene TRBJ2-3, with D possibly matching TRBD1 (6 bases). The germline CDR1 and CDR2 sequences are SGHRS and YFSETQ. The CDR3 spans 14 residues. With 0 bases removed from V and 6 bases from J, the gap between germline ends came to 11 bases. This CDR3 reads CASSLARTEDTQYF. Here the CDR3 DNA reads TGCGCCAGCAGCTTGGCCCGGACAGAGGATACGCAGTATTTT.

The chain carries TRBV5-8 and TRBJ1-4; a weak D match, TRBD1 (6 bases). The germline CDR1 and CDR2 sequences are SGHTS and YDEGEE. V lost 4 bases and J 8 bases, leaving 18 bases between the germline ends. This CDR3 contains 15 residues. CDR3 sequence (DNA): TGTGCCAGCAGCCGCAGGGGCTGGGGGGGCGAAAAACTGTTTTTT. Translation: CASSRRGWGGEKLFF.

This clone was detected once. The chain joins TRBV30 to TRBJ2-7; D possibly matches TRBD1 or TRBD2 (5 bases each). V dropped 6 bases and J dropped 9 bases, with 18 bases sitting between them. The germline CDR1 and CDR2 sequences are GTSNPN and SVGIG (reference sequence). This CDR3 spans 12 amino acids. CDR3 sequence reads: CACAHQGVGQYF. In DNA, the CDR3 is TGTGCCTGCGCTCACCAGGGAGTAGGGCAGTACTTC.

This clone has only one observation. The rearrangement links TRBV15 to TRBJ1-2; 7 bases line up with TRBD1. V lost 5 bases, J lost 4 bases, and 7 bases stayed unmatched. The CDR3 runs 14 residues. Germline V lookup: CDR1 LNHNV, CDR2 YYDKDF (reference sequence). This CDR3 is CATSVGTEIYGYTF. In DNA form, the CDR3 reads TGTGCCACCAGCGTTGGGACAGAGATCTATGGCTACACCTTC.

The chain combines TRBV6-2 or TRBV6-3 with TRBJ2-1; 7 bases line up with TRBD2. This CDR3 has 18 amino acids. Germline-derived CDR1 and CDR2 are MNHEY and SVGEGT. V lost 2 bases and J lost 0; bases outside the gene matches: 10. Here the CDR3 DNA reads TGTGCCAGCAGTTACCAACTGCTGAGCGGGGTCTCCTACAATGAGCAGTTCTTC. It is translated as CASSYQLLSGVSYNEQFF.

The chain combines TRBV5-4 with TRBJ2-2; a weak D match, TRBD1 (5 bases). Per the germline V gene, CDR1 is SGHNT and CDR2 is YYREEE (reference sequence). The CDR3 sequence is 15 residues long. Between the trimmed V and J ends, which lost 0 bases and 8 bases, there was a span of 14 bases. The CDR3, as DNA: TGTGCCAGCAGCTTGGGCAGGGAAGTGGAGGGGGAGCTGTTTTTT. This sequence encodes CASSLGREVEGELFF.

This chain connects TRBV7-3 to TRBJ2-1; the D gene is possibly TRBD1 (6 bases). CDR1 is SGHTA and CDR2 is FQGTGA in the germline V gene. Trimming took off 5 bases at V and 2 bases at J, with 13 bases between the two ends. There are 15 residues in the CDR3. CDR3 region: CASSRTGTPYNEQFF. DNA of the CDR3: TGTGCCAGCAGCCGAACCGGGACACCCTACAATGAGCAGTTCTTC.

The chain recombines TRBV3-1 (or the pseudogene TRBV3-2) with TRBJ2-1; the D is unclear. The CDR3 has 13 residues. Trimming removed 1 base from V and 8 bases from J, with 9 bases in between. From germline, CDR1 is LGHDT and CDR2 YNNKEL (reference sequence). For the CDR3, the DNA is TGTGCCAGCAGCCAAGGGAAATGGGATGAGCAGTTCTTC. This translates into CASSQGKWDEQFF.

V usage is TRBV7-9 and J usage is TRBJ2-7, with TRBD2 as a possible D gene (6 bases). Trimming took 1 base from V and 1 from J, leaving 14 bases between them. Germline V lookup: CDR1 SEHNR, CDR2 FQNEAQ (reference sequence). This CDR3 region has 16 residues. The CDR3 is CASSLGLEGPSYEQYF. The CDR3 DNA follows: TGTGCCAGCAGCTTAGGGCTGGAGGGGCCGTCCTACGAGCAGTACTTC. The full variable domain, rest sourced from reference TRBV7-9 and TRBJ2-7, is DTGVSQNPRHKITKRGQNVTFRCDPISEHNRLYWYRQTLGQGPEFLTYFQNEAQLEKSRLLSDRFSAERPKGSFSTLEIQRTEQGDSAMYLCASSLGLEGPSYEQYFGPGTRLTVT.

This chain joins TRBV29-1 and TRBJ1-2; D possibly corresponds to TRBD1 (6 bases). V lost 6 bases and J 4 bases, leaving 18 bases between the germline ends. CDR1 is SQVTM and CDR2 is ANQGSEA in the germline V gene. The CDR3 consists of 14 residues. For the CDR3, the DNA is TGCAGCGTCCCCCTAGGGGGGGCGCCCTATGGCTACACCTTC. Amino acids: CSVPLGGAPYGYTF.

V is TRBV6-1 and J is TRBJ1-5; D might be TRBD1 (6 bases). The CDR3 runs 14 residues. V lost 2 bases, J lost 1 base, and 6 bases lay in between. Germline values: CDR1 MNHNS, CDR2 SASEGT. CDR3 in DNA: TGTGCCAGCAGTGAACAGGGGAGCAATCAGCCCCAGCATTTT. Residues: CASSEQGSNQPQHF.

Here the CDR3 reads CASIRDSANSPLHF. CDR3 nucleotides: TGTGCCAGCATCAGAGACAGCGCTAATTCACCCCTCCACTTT. V and J are TRBV6-6 and TRBJ1-6; D is perhaps TRBD1 (5 bases). The germline CDR1 and CDR2 sequences are MNHNY and SVGAGI (reference sequence). Trimming pared 7 bases from V and 6 bases from J, leaving 13 bases between. This CDR3 region has 14 residues.